The 21 T cell receptor beta chains below all came from one sample that was sequenced in a study of shared T cell receptors in the human thymus. The repertoire was sequenced with immunoSEQ multiplex PCR; TCRdb's copy has only in-frame clones and lacks some. The data contain 630,000 or so clones, 70% to 90% of them seen just once; the ten biggest clones take up 0.0094%. In addition, the sample was reused for a study of human thymus T cells.

Source material: thymocytes. The receptors were gathered from a boy less than two years old with a congenital heart defect.

V and J are TRBV28 and TRBJ2-7; D perhaps matches TRBD1 (5 bases). This CDR3 comprises 14 residues. Germline lookup yields CDR1 MDHEN and CDR2 SYDVKM. V dropped 0 bases and J dropped 3 bases, with 9 bases sitting between them. CDR3 DNA sequence: TGTGCCAGCAGTTTATGTTCAGGGAACTACGAGCAGTACTTC. Translated: CASSLCSGNYEQYF.

This clone occurred once. The rearrangement joins TRBV27 to TRBJ2-7; TRBD1 aligns across 8 bases. V lost 5 bases to trimming and J lost 0 bases; unmatched junction nucleotides: 9. Looked up from germline, CDR1 is MNHEY and CDR2 is SMNVEV (reference sequence). This CDR3 comprises 16 residues. The CDR3 protein is CASSPTGGTSSYEQYF. DNA for the CDR3: TGTGCCAGCAGTCCCACAGGGGGTACCAGCTCCTACGAGCAGTACTTC.

The CDR3 DNA sequence: TGTGCCAGCAGCCAAGATCTTAACCGACAGGAAGCTTTCTTT. This translates into CASSQDLNRQEAFF. The chain couples TRBV14 to TRBJ1-1; TRBD1 might be the D (5 bases). The V gene's germline CDR1 is SGHDN and CDR2 FVKESK. This CDR3 has 14 residues. The V gene lost 0 bases and the J gene lost 8 bases, with 13 bases spanning the gap.

This chain links TRBV12-5 with TRBJ1-2, with D possibly TRBD1 on 5 matching bases. Germline CDR1 and CDR2: LGHNT and FRNRAP. The CDR3 extends over 14 amino acids. V lost 4 bases and J lost 4, with 13 bases in between. The CDR3: CASGSGGRGYGYTF. The CDR3 DNA is TGTGCTAGTGGTTCGGGAGGGAGGGGCTATGGCTACACCTTC.

The chain recombines TRBV6-5 with TRBJ1-2, with 9 bases that match TRBD1. CDR3 size: 15 residues. The ends lost 6 bases at V and 6 bases at J; junction bases unmatched: 11. CDR1 and CDR2 (germline): MNHEY, SVGAGI. CDR3 in amino acids: CASRPRQGEGHGYTF. The CDR3 nucleotides are TGTGCCAGCAGACCTCGACAGGGGGAAGGGCATGGCTACACCTTC.

The chain joins TRBV10-1 to TRBJ1-5, with a tentative D call TRBD1 (6 bases). With 2 bases removed from V and 1 base from J, the gap between germline ends came to 12 bases. The germline V gene encodes CDR1 WNHNN and CDR2 SYGVQD (reference sequence). CDR3 size: 16 residues. The CDR3 loop reads CASSEPQGYSNQPQHF. DNA for the CDR3: TGCGCCAGCAGTGAGCCGCAGGGGTACAGCAATCAGCCCCAGCATTTT.

The rearrangement joins TRBV4-3 to TRBJ2-7, with TRBD2 matching over 16 bases. The CDR3 consists of 17 residues. Germline CDR1 LGHNA, CDR2 YSLEER. V shed 0 bases and J 4 bases; nucleotides not matched to a gene: 3. The CDR3: CASSQEGLAGGPYEQYF. DNA for the CDR3: TGCGCCAGCAGCCAAGAGGGACTAGCGGGAGGGCCTTACGAGCAGTACTTC.

The chain joins TRBV7-9 to TRBJ1-2; D remains unclear. Trimming stripped 4 bases from V and 0 bases from J, with 12 bases between. The germline V gene encodes CDR1 SEHNR and CDR2 FQNEAQ (reference sequence). CDR3 length: 15 amino acids. In DNA form, the CDR3 reads TGTGCCAGCAGCTCCACAGTAAAGACTAACTATGGCTACACCTTC. It codes for CASSSTVKTNYGYTF.

The chain joins TRBV10-3 to TRBJ1-1; D possibly corresponds to TRBD1 (6 bases). CDR1 ENHRY and CDR2 SYGVKD come from the germline V gene. This CDR3 has 14 amino acids. Trimming cost V 11 bases and J 0 bases, with 16 bases left between them. CDR3 sequence: CASLPDRLNTEAFF. The DNA of the CDR3 is TGTGCCTCGCTCCCAGACAGGTTGAACACTGAAGCTTTCTTT.

The V call is TRBV5-1, the J call TRBJ1-1; 9 positions match TRBD1. V was pared by 0 bases and J by 4 bases, with 16 bases of the junction left unmatched. Looked up from germline, CDR1 is SGHRS and CDR2 is YFSETQ. CDR3 length equals 19 residues. CDR3 residues: CASSLELGTGKGMGTEAFF. CDR3 bases: TGCGCCAGCAGCTTGGAACTGGGGACAGGGAAGGGTATGGGCACTGAAGCTTTCTTT.

The chain combines TRBV9 with TRBJ2-1; D is perhaps TRBD2 (5 bases). The ends were cut back, 4 bases at V and 5 bases at J, with 10 bases in the middle. The CDR3 loop spans 13 amino acids. Germline CDR1 is SGDLS and CDR2 is YYNGEE. CDR3 in DNA: TGTGCCAGCAGCACCGAGGGAAACAATGAGCAGTTCTTC. It translates to CASSTEGNNEQFF.

The chain links TRBV30 to TRBJ2-1; a weak D match, TRBD1 (5 bases). The CDR3 is made up of 14 amino acids. V was pared by 4 bases and J by 5 bases, with 15 bases between. Germline CDR1 is GTSNPN and CDR2 is SVGIG (reference sequence). The CDR3 spells CAWTGQGADNEQFF. The CDR3 bases are TGTGCCTGGACCGGACAAGGGGCGGACAATGAGCAGTTCTTC.

The chain carries TRBV4-1 and TRBJ2-1; 10 bases are a match to TRBD2. The CDR3 is 17 amino acids. Germline V gives CDR1 MGHRA, CDR2 YSYEKL. The junction had 6 bases not matched to a gene; V was cut back by 0 bases and J by 4 bases. This chain's CDR3 is CASSQEQTSGPYNEQFF. The CDR3 coding sequence is TGCGCCAGCAGCCAAGAGCAGACTAGCGGGCCTTACAATGAGCAGTTCTTC.

V is TRBV27 and J is TRBJ1-2; D unresolved. The germline V gene encodes CDR1 MNHEY and CDR2 SMNVEV (reference sequence). V was pared by 8 bases and J by 8 bases, with 18 bases between. The CDR3 runs to 13 residues. This CDR3 reads CASYPYPGSGYTF. The CDR3 bases are TGTGCCAGCTACCCTTACCCGGGGTCGGGCTACACCTTC.

The chain couples TRBV15 to TRBJ2-3; 10 bases fit TRBD2. Looked up from germline, CDR1 is LNHNV and CDR2 is YYDKDF (reference sequence). The V gene end was trimmed by 4 bases and the J gene end by 2 bases; junction bases not matched to a gene: 9. This CDR3 has 17 residues. CDR3: CATSMDQLAGATDTQYF. The CDR3 nucleotides are TGTGCCACCAGCATGGACCAGCTAGCGGGGGCCACAGATACGCAGTATTTT.

The genes are TRBV19 and TRBJ1-5; D may be TRBD1 (6 bases). CDR1 and CDR2 from the germline V gene are LNHDA and SQIVND (reference sequence). CDR3 length: 14 amino acids. Trimming shortened V by 4 bases and J by 4 bases, and 11 bases separated the two germline ends. CDR3 sequence: CASSRWTDNQPQHF. The CDR3 bases are TGTGCCAGTAGTAGGTGGACAGATAATCAGCCCCAGCATTTT.

The chain employs TRBV29-1 and TRBJ1-5, with 9 bases that match TRBD1. This CDR3 contains 13 residues. Germline V gene sequence: CDR1 SQVTM, CDR2 ANQGSEA. The J segment lost 4 bases and the V segment lost 4 bases, leaving 2 bases of the junction unmatched. As DNA, the CDR3 is TGCAGCGTTGGAGGGACAGGGAATCAGCCCCAGCATTTT. This gives the protein CSVGGTGNQPQHF.

The chain recombines TRBV10-1 with TRBJ2-1, with 9 bases identical to TRBD2. CDR1 and CDR2 (germline): WNHNN, SYGVQD (reference sequence). This CDR3 spans 16 amino acids. The V and J ends lost 0 bases and 4 bases, in that order; junction bases with no gene match: 4. The CDR3 region has the DNA TGCGCCAGCAGTGAGTCGATCCTAGCGGGATACAATGAGCAGTTCTTC. Translated: CASSESILAGYNEQFF.

This sequence joins TRBV7-2 and TRBJ2-7; a possible D gene is TRBD1 (5 bases). Germline assignment: CDR1 SGHTA and CDR2 FQGNSA. This CDR3 has 15 residues. Trimming pared 1 base from V and 1 base from J, leaving 11 bases between. CDR3 sequence reads: CASSLGQLLSYEQYF. CDR3 DNA: TGTGCCAGCAGCTTAGGACAGTTACTTTCCTACGAGCAGTACTTC. Looking up the rest from reference TRBV7-2 and TRBJ2-7 gives the full variable domain: GAGVSQSPSNKVTEKGKDVELRCDPISGHTALYWYRQSLGQGLEFLIYFQGNSAPDKSGLPSDRFSAERTGGSVSTLTIQRTQQEDSAVYLCASSLGQLLSYEQYFGPGTRLTVT.

This chain joins TRBV4-1 and TRBJ1-2, with a tentative D call TRBD1 (6 bases). Looked up from germline, CDR1 is MGHRA and CDR2 is YSYEKL. The CDR3 totals 13 residues. V was pared by 4 bases and J by 8 bases, with 14 bases between. The CDR3 DNA sequence: TGCGCCAGCAGCCTGGGCAGGGGCTGGGGCTACACCTTC. It encodes CASSLGRGWGYTF.

This clone was seen only once. The J gene is TRBJ2-5, the V gene TRBV7-2; TRBD2 aligns across 9 bases. V lost 1 base, J lost 4 bases, and 7 bases stayed unmatched. The CDR3 totals 16 residues. Germline V gene sequence: CDR1 SGHTA, CDR2 FQGNSA. CDR3 nucleotide sequence: TGTGCCAGCAGCTTAGACCAGCTAGCGGGAACAGAGACCCAGTACTTC. Translated: CASSLDQLAGTETQYF.